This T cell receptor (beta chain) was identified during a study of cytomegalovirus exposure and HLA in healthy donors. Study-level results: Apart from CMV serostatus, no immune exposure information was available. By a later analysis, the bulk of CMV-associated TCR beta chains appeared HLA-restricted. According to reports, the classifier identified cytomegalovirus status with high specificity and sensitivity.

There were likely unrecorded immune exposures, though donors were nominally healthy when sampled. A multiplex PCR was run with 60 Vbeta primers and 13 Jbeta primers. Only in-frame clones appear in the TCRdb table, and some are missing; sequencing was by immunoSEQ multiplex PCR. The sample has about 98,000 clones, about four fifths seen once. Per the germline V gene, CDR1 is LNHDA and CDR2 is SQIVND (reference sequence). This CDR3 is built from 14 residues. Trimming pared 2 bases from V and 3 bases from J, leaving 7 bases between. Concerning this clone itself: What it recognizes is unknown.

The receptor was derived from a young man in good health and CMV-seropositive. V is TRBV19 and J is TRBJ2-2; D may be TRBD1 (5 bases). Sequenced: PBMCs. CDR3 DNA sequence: TGTGCCAGTAGTATACAGGGATACACCGGGGAGCTGTTTTTT. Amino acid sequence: CASSIQGYTGELFF.